These 27 T cell receptor beta chains share one sample of origin, sequenced in a study of blood T cell repertoires in COVID-19. Assay: immunoSEQ multiplex PCR; the TCRdb copy retains only in-frame clones and omits some. The table lists around 250,000 clones, 84% of them singletons. The specimen sequenced was peripheral blood. Every receptor here comes from a human donor in a cohort sampled during active COVID-19.

This clone was observed a single time. The chain couples TRBV11-2 to TRBJ1-3; TRBD1 might be the D (5 bases). V lost 0 bases and J 3 bases, leaving 9 bases between the germline ends. CDR1 is SGHAT, CDR2 FQNNGV, per germline. This CDR3 region has 15 residues. The CDR3 region has the DNA TGTGCCAGCAGCTTAGATCAAAGGGGTGGAAACACCATATATTTT. Translated, it gives CASSLDQRGGNTIYF.

This clone came up once. The chain recombines TRBV28 with TRBJ2-7; D perhaps matches TRBD1 (5 bases). Germline V gene data show CDR1 as MDHEN and CDR2 as SYDVKM. The V gene lost 6 bases and the J gene lost 2 bases, with 17 bases spanning the gap. This CDR3 is 15 amino acids long. In nucleotides, the CDR3 is TGTGCCAGCAGCCCCCAGGAGCCAGGGACCTACGAGCAGTACTTC. Amino acid sequence: CASSPQEPGTYEQYF.

The chain carries TRBV28 and TRBJ2-1, with 8 bases aligning to TRBD1. The V segment lost 3 bases and the J segment 6 bases; nucleotides outside the gene matches: 10. The CDR3 is 16 amino acids. Germline V lookup: CDR1 MDHEN, CDR2 SYDVKM. Here the CDR3 DNA reads TGTGCCAGCAGTTTCCCAGGTCAGGGGGCCGGCAATGAGCAGTTCTTC. As protein: CASSFPGQGAGNEQFF.

The genes are TRBV5-1 and TRBJ1-2, with D possibly being TRBD1 (5 bases). In germline, CDR1 is SGHRS, CDR2 YFSETQ. The ends were cut back, 2 bases at V and 4 bases at J, with 12 bases in the middle. The CDR3 contains 14 residues. The CDR3 loop is CASSFGAVGYGYTF. For the CDR3, the DNA is TGCGCCAGCAGCTTTGGGGCGGTTGGCTATGGCTACACCTTC.

The table lists this clone with many counts. The V gene is TRBV5-8, the J gene TRBJ2-7; weak D call: TRBD1 (6 bases). Trimming took off 5 bases at V and 2 bases at J, with 17 bases between the two ends. The germline V gene has CDR1 SGHTS and CDR2 YDEGEE. The CDR3 sequence is 15 residues long. The CDR3 region is CASRGRGHPPYEQYF. The CDR3 DNA is TGTGCCAGCAGGGGTCGGGGACATCCTCCCTACGAGCAGTACTTC.

The chain joins TRBV11-3 to TRBJ2-2, with 14 bases identical to TRBD2. This CDR3 comprises 17 residues. Unmatched junction bases numbered 5, after V lost 2 bases and J lost 6 bases. CDR1 is SGHNT and CDR2 is YENEEA in the germline V gene. The CDR3 sequence: CASSLSRLAGGPGELFF. DNA for the CDR3: TGTGCCAGCAGCTTAAGCCGACTAGCGGGGGGGCCCGGGGAGCTGTTTTTT.

V and J are TRBV2 and TRBJ2-1; 7 positions agree with TRBD2. This CDR3 contains 13 residues. Germline V gene lookup returns CDR1 SNHLY and CDR2 FYNNEI. With 6 bases clipped from V and 9 bases from J, the junction kept 8 bases outside the gene matches. This chain's CDR3 is CASRRLAGGEQFF. The CDR3, as DNA: TGTGCCAGCAGGCGACTAGCCGGAGGTGAGCAGTTCTTC. The whole variable domain, filled in from reference TRBV2 and TRBJ2-1, reads EPEVTQTPSHQVTQMGQEVILRCVPISNHLYFYWYRQILGQKVEFLVSFYNNEISEKSEIFDDQFSVERPDGSNFTLKIRSTKLEDSAMYFCASRRLAGGEQFFGPGTRLTVL.

J is TRBJ2-3 and V is TRBV3-1 (or the pseudogene TRBV3-2), with 7 bases fitting TRBD2. From germline, CDR1 is LGHDT and CDR2 YNNKEL (reference sequence). CDR3 length: 17 amino acids. J was trimmed by 2 bases and V by 5 bases; bases with no gene match: 13. CDR3 nucleotide sequence: TGTGCCAGCAGCAAGGGAATTCGGCTAGCGGTCACAGATACGCAGTATTTT. Translating gives CASSKGIRLAVTDTQYF.

V usage is TRBV19 and J usage is TRBJ2-6; D possibly corresponds to TRBD2 (5 bases). Between the trimmed V and J ends, which lost 7 bases and 11 bases, there was a span of 24 bases. The germline V gene encodes CDR1 LNHDA and CDR2 SQIVND (reference sequence). This CDR3 comprises 16 residues. In nucleotides, the CDR3 is TGTGCCAGTAAGGGCAGGTGGGGTCTCGGGCGGGACGTCCTGACTTTC. Translated: CASKGRWGLGRDVLTF.

V usage is TRBV3-1 (or the pseudogene TRBV3-2) and J usage is TRBJ2-2, with D uncertain. Germline assignment: CDR1 LGHDT and CDR2 YNNKEL (reference sequence). There are 15 residues in the CDR3. Deletions cut 2 bases from V and 4 bases from J, with 11 bases between. Here the CDR3 reads CASSQRRLGTGELFF. In DNA, the CDR3 is TGTGCCAGCAGCCAAAGACGACTTGGCACCGGGGAGCTGTTTTTT.

This chain uses TRBV28 with TRBJ1-1; D is undetermined. The germline gives CDR1 MDHEN, CDR2 SYDVKM. Trimming took off 8 bases at V and 1 base at J, with 11 bases between the two ends. The CDR3 length is 13 residues. CDR3 sequence reads: CASGSFWNTEAFF. In DNA form, the CDR3 reads TGTGCCAGCGGCTCTTTCTGGAACACTGAAGCTTTCTTT.

This clone was counted between two and nine times. DNA for the CDR3: TGTGCCAGTAGCCCAAACCGGAATCAGCCCCAGCATTTT. Amino acids: CASSPNRNQPQHF. V is TRBV19 and J is TRBJ1-5; D gene uncertain. There are 13 residues in the CDR3. Germline assignment: CDR1 LNHDA and CDR2 SQIVND (reference sequence). Trimming stripped 6 bases from V and 4 bases from J, with 10 bases between.

The chain links TRBV19 to TRBJ2-5; the match to TRBD2 covers 14 bases. The germline V gene encodes CDR1 LNHDA and CDR2 SQIVND (reference sequence). The length of the CDR3 is 16 residues. J lost 2 bases, V lost 5 bases, and 4 bases had no gene match. CDR3: CASSRTSGGLQETQYF. CDR3 in DNA: TGTGCCAGTAGTCGGACTAGCGGGGGGTTACAAGAGACCCAGTACTTC.

V is TRBV11-2 and J is TRBJ2-1; 10 nucleotides align to TRBD2. The V gene end was trimmed by 5 bases and the J gene end by 9 bases; junction bases not matched to a gene: 4. Germline CDR1 is SGHAT and CDR2 is FQNNGV. CDR3 length: 13 residues. In DNA form, the CDR3 reads TGTGCCAGCAGCAAGGGACTAGCGAGTGAGCAGTTCTTC. Encoded protein: CASSKGLASEQFF.

This chain links TRBV5-6 with TRBJ2-7; TRBD2 aligns across 13 bases. Germline CDR1 reads SGHDT; CDR2 reads YYEEEE. The CDR3 covers 16 residues. V trimming: 2 bases; J trimming: 5 bases; junction bases outside the gene matches: 7. The CDR3 DNA is TGTGCCAGCAGCTTCTGGACTAGCGGGAGATACCACGAGCAGTACTTC. It codes for CASSFWTSGRYHEQYF.

Only one count was recorded for this clone. This CDR3 is CASGGPYNSPLHF. CDR3 bases: TGTGCCAGCGGGGGCCCTTATAATTCACCCCTCCACTTT. This sequence joins TRBV6-5 and TRBJ1-6; D is possibly TRBD1 (6 bases). This CDR3 is built from 13 residues. Looked up from germline, CDR1 is MNHEY and CDR2 is SVGAGI. V lost 8 bases, J lost 4 bases, and 9 bases lay in between.

The rearrangement links TRBV19 to TRBJ2-7, with 9 bases matching TRBD1. The CDR3 spans 15 residues. Losses at the gene ends were 5 bases for V and 2 bases for J; bases not matched to a gene: 7. CDR1 and CDR2 (germline): LNHDA, SQIVND (reference sequence). This chain's CDR3 is CASSWDRAATYEQYF. CDR3 DNA: TGTGCCAGTAGTTGGGACAGGGCCGCGACCTACGAGCAGTACTTC.

The rearrangement joins TRBV11-2 to TRBJ1-5; TRBD1 might be the D (6 bases). This CDR3 contains 13 residues. Germline V CDR1 and CDR2: SGHAT, FQNNGV. Trimming left V 5 bases short and J 4 bases short, with 9 bases between. CDR3 nucleotides: TGTGCCAGCAGCCCCGGACAGAATCAGCCCCAGCATTTT. It yields the protein CASSPGQNQPQHF.

CDR3 region: CASSFQGRRQPQHF. For the CDR3, the DNA is TGTGCCAGCAGCTTTCAGGGTCGGCGTCAGCCCCAGCATTTT. The gene calls are TRBV5-4 and TRBJ1-5; a possible D gene is TRBD1 (5 bases). Germline CDR1 reads SGHNT; CDR2 reads YYREEE (reference sequence). This CDR3 is built from 14 residues. Trimming took off 2 bases at V and 6 bases at J, with 12 bases between the two ends.

This chain connects TRBV4-3 to TRBJ2-3; D is unresolved. Per germline, CDR1 LGHNA and CDR2 YSLEER. The CDR3 consists of 13 residues. V lost 0 bases, J lost 9 bases, and 10 bases lay in between. CDR3 DNA: TGCGCCAGCAGCCAAGACTCTAGGCTAACGCAGTATTTT. Translation gives CASSQDSRLTQYF.

The chain has TRBV28 and TRBJ1-5; 9 bases align to TRBD1. The CDR3 length is 15 residues. The V gene's germline CDR1 is MDHEN and CDR2 SYDVKM. Unmatched junction bases numbered 11, after V lost 5 bases and J lost 9 bases. In DNA, the CDR3 is TGTGCCAGCAGTCCAGGGGACAGGGACCTTTCGCCCCAGCATTTT. This gives the protein CASSPGDRDLSPQHF. The entire variable domain, with the rest obtained from reference TRBV28 and TRBJ1-5, is as follows: DVKVTQSSRYLVKRTGEKVFLECVQDMDHENMFWYRQDPGLGLRLIYFSYDVKMKEKGDIPEGYSVSREKKERFSLILESASTNQTSMYLCASSPGDRDLSPQHFGDGTRLSIL.

The V and J genes are TRBV14 and TRBJ2-3; weak D call: TRBD2 (5 bases). Germline V gives CDR1 SGHDN, CDR2 FVKESK. The V and J ends lost 0 bases and 9 bases respectively, with 16 bases between them. CDR3 size: 15 residues. CDR3: CASSQEMVGIGTQYF. The DNA of the CDR3 is TGTGCCAGCAGCCAAGAAATGGTCGGGATCGGGACGCAGTATTTT.

V gene TRBV21-1 combines with J gene TRBJ1-6. TRBV21-1 is reported as a pseudogene. This CDR3 contains 17 residues. CDR3 protein: CASSKMGGRGNNSPLHF. The DNA for the CDR3 is TGTGCCAGCAGCAAAATGGGGGGGAGGGGCAATAATTCACCCCTCCACTTT.

This chain uses TRBV4-1 with TRBJ2-3; D is possibly TRBD2 (5 bases). Germline V gives CDR1 MGHRA, CDR2 YSYEKL. The CDR3 is 14 amino acids. Deletions cut 4 bases from V and 8 bases from J, with 16 bases between. For the CDR3, the DNA is TGCGCCAGCAGCCCGGTTTGGAGCGGAGGTACGCAGTATTTT. Encoded protein: CASSPVWSGGTQYF.

The rearrangement links TRBV27 to TRBJ2-1; TRBD2 aligns across 13 bases. Germline assignment: CDR1 MNHEY and CDR2 SMNVEV (reference sequence). This CDR3 contains 20 residues. The ends lost 8 bases at V and 8 bases at J; junction bases unmatched: 24. The CDR3 region has the DNA TGTGCCAGCGCTTTCGCGGCAGGATTTGGGGGACTAGCGGGGATCGATGAGCAGTTCTTC. It translates to CASAFAAGFGGLAGIDEQFF.

V gene TRBV7-9 combines with J gene TRBJ2-6; TRBD1 aligns across 9 bases. J was trimmed by 4 bases and V by 7 bases; bases with no gene match: 14. This CDR3 has 18 residues. Germline values: CDR1 SEHNR, CDR2 FQNEAQ (reference sequence). CDR3 protein: CASIPLRDRESGANVLTF. The DNA for the CDR3 is TGTGCCAGCATCCCGCTCCGGGACAGGGAATCCGGGGCCAACGTCCTGACTTTC.

This clone was seen once. The rearrangement links TRBV12-5 to TRBJ1-5; the match to TRBD1 covers 10 bases. Germline CDR1 LGHNT, CDR2 FRNRAP. The CDR3 has 15 amino acids. V gave up 4 bases and J gave up 2 bases; unmatched junction bases: 2. The CDR3 spells CASGSGTGGNQPQHF. The CDR3 bases are TGTGCTAGTGGTTCCGGGACAGGGGGCAATCAGCCCCAGCATTTT.